This is a list of T cell receptor beta chains from one sample in a study of PD-L1 blockade in urothelial cancer. The assay was immunoSEQ multiplex PCR, and TCRdb's table has in-frame clones only and misses some. Of about 39,000 clones listed, 80% to 90% are singletons. The specimen was PBMCs, collected around atezolizumab (anti-PD-L1) treatment. The receptors originated from a man aged 55 to 69 with urothelial cancer. Both conserved end residues are part of each CDR3. The D gene is left open where the match is weak. The listing skips clone size in some rows; elsewhere it reads once, few, many or a size class.

>.|.|TRBV6-5|TRBJ2-1
CASSYSGRGNNEQFF
TGTGCCAGCAGTTACTCGGGCAGGGGCAACAATGAGCAGTTCTTC
>TRBD2|.|TRBV29-1|TRBJ2-1
CSAGGALSGEQFF
TGCAGTGCCGGGGGGGCTTTATCGGGGGAGCAGTTCTTC
>.|.|TRBV7-2|TRBJ1-1
CASSLDEGVFTEAFF
TGTGCCAGCAGCTTAGATGAGGGGGTATTCACTGAAGCTTTCTTT
>.|.|TRBV15|TRBJ2-3
CATSRPQQGSGDTQYF
TGTGCCACCAGCAGGCCCCAACAGGGTAGTGGAGATACGCAGTATTTT
>TRBD2|.|TRBV6-4|TRBJ2-2
CASTAGGTGELFF
TGTGCCAGCACCGCGGGGGGCACCGGGGAGCTGTTTTTT
>.|.|TRBV29-1|TRBJ1-2
CSVEQGPRGYTF
TGCAGCGTTGAACAGGGGCCGAGGGGCTACACCTTC
>TRBD1|.|TRBV18|TRBJ1-1
CASSPTGTGNTEAFF
TGTGCCAGCTCACCCACCGGGACAGGGAACACTGAAGCTTTCTTT
>TRBD2|.|TRBV7-9|TRBJ2-7
CASSSGLANEQYF
TGTGCCAGCAGCTCAGGACTAGCGAACGAGCAGTACTTC
>TRBD2|.|TRBV7-2|TRBJ2-2
CASHKGLAGTITGELFF
TGTGCCAGCCACAAAGGACTAGCGGGGACCATCACCGGGGAGCTGTTTTTT
>.|few|TRBV11-3|TRBJ1-6
CASSSSRTLHF
TGTGCCAGCAGCTCCTCGCGCACCCTCCACTTT